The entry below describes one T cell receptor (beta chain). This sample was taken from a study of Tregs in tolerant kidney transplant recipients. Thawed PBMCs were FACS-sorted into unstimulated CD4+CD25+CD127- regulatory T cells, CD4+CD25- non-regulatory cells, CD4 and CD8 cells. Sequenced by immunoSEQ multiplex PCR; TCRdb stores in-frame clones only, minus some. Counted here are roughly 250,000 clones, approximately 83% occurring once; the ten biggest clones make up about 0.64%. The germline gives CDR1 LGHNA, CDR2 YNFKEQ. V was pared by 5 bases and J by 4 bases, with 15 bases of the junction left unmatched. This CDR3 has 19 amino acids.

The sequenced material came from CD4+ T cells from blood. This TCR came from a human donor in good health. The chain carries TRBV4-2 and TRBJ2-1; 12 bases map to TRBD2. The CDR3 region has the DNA TGTGCCAGCAGCAGAAGCTGGACTAGCGGGGCTAATCGTTACAATGAGCAGTTCTTC. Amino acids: CASSRSWTSGANRYNEQFF.